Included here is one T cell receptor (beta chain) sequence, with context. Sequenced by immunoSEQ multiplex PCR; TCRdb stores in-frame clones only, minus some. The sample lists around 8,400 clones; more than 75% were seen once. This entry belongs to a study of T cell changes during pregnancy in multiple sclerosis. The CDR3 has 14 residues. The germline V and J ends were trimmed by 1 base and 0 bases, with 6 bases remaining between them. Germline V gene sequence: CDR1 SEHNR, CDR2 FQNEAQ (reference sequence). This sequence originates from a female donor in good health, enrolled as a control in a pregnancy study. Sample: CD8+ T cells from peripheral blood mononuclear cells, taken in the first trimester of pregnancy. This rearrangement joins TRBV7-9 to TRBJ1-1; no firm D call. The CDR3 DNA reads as TGTGCCAGCAGCTTAGGGGAGGTGAACACTGAAGCTTTCTTT. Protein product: CASSLGEVNTEAFF.